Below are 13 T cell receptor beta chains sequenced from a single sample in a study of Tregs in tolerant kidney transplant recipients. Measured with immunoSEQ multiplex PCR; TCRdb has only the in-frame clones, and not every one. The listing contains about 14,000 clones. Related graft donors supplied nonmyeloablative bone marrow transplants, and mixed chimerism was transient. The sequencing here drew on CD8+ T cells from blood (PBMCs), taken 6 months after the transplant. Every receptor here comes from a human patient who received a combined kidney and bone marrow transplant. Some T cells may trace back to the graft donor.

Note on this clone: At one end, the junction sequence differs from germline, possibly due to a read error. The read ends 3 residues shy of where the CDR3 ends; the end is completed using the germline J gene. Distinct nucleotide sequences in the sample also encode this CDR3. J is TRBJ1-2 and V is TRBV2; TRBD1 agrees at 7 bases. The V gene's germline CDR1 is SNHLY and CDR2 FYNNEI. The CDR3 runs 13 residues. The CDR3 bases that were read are TGTGCCAGCAGGGGGACAGATAACTATGGA. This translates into CASRGTDNYG. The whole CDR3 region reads CASRGTDNYGYTF.

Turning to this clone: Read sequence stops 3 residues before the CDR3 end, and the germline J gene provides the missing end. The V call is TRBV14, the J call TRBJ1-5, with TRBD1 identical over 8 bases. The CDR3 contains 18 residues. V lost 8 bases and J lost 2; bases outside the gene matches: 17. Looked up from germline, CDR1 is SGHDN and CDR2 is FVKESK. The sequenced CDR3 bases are TGTGCCAGCTCGCGAACTTTTCAGGGGGCAAGGCGCAATCAGCCC. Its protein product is CASSRTFQGARRNQP. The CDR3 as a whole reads CASSRTFQGARRNQPQHF. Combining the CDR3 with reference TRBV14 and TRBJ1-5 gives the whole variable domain EAGVTQFPSHSVIEKGQTVTLRCDPISGHDNLYWYRRVMGKEIKFLLHFVKESKQDESGMPNNRFLAERTGGTYSTLKVQPAELEDSGVYFCASSRTFQGARRNQPQHFGDGTRLSIL.

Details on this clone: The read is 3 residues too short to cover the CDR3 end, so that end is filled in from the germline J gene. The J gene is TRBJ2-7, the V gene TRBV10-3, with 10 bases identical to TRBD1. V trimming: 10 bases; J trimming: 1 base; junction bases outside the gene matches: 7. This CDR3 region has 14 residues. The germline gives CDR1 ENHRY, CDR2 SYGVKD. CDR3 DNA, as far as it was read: TGTGCCACCTCGACAGGGGGCCGGTCCTACGAG. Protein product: CATSTGGRSYE. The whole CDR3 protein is CATSTGGRSYEQYF.

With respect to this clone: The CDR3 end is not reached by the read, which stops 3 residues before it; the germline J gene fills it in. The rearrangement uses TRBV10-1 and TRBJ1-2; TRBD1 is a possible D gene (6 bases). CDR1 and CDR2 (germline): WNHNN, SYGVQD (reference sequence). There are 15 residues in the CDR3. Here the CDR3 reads CASSEAGGDFYDYTF. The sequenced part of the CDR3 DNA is TGCGCCAGCAGTGAAGCGGGGGGCGACTTCTACGAC.

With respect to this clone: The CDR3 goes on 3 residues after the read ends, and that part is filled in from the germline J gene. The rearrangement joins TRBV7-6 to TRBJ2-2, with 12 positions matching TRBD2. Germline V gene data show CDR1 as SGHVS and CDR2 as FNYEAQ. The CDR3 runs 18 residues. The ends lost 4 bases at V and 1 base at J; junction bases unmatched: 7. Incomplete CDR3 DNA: TGTGCCAGCAGCTCACCCCGGACTAGCGGGGTGAACACCGGGGAG. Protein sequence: CASSSPRTSGVNTGE. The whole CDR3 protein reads CASSSPRTSGVNTGELFF. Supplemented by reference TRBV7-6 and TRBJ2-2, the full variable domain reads GAGVSQSPRYKVTKRGQDVALRCDPISGHVSLYWYRQALGQGPEFLTYFNYEAQQDKSGLPNDRFSAERPEGSISTLTIQRTEQRDSAMYRCASSSPRTSGVNTGELFFGEGSRLTVL.

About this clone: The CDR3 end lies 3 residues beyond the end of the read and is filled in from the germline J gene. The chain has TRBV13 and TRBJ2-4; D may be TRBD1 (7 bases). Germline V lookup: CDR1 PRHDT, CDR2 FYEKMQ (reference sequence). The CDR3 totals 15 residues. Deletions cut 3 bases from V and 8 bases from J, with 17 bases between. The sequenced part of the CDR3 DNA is TGTGCCAGCAGCTTCGGGGGACGGGACAGACACATT. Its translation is CASSFGGRDRHI. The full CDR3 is CASSFGGRDRHIQYF. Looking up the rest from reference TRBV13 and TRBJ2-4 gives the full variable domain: AAGVIQSPRHLIKEKRETATLKCYPIPRHDTVYWYQQGPGQDPQFLISFYEKMQSDKGSIPDRFSAQQFSDYHSELNMSSLELGDSALYFCASSFGGRDRHIQYFGAGTRLSVL.

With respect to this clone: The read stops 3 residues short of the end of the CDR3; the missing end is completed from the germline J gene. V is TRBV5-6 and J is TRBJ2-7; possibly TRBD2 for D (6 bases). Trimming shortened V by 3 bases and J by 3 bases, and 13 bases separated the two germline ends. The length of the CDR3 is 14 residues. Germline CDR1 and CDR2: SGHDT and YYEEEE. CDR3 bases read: TGTGCCAGCAGCTGGGGGGTGGGGGGCTACGAG. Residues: CASSWGVGGYE. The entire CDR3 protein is CASSWGVGGYEQYF.

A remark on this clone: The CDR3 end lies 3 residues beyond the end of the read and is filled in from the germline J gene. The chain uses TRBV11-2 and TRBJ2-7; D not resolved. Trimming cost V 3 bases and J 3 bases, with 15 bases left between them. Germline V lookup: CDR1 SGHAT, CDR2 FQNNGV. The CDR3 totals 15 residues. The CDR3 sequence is CASSLDQVRYYEQYF. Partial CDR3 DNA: TGTGCCAGCAGCTTGGATCAGGTTCGCTACTACGAG. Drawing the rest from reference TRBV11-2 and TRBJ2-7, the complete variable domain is EAGVAQSPRYKIIEKRQSVAFWCNPISGHATLYWYQQILGQGPKLLIQFQNNGVVDDSQLPKDRFSAERLKGVDSTLKIQPAKLEDSAVYLCASSLDQVRYYEQYFGPGTRLTVT.

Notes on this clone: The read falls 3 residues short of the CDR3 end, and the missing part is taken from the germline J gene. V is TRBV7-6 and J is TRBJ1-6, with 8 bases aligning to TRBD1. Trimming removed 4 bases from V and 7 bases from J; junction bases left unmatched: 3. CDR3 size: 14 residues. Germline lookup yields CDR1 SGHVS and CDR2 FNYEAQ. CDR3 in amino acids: CASSYTGGNSPLHF. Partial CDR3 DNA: TGTGCCAGCAGCTATACAGGGGGGAATTCACCC.

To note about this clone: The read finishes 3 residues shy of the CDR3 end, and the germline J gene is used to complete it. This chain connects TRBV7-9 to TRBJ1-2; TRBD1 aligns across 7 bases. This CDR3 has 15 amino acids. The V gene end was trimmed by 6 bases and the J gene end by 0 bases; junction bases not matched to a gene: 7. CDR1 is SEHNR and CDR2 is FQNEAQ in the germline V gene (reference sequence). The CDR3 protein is CASSYPGGANYGYTF. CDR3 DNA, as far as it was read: TGTGCCAGCAGTTACCCAGGGGGTGCTAACTATGGC.

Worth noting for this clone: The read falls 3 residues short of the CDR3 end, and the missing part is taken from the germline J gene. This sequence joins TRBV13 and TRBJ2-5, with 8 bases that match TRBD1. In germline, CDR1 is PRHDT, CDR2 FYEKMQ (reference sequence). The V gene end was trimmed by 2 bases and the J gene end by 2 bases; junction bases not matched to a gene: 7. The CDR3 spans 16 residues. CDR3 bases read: TGTGCCAGCAGCTTACGCGGGACAGGCGGGCAAGAGACC. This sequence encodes CASSLRGTGGQET. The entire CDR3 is CASSLRGTGGQETQYF.

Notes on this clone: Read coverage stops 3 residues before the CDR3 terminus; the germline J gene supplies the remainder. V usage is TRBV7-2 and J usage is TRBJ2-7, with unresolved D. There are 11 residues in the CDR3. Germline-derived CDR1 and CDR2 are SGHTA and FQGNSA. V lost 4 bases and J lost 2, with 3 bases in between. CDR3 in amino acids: CASSSTYEQYF. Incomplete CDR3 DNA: TGTGCCAGCAGCTCCACCTACGAG.

The CDR3 is CASSLGAGGFKTQYF. The part of the CDR3 DNA that was read is TGTGCCAGCAGCTTAGGGGCCGGGGGGTTTAAGACC. The V and J genes are TRBV7-9 and TRBJ2-5; 7 bases align to TRBD2. The CDR3 end is not reached by the read, which stops 3 residues before it; the germline J gene fills it in. The CDR3 is made up of 15 amino acids. Germline CDR1 is SEHNR and CDR2 is FQNEAQ (reference sequence). J was trimmed by 6 bases and V by 1 base; bases with no gene match: 8.